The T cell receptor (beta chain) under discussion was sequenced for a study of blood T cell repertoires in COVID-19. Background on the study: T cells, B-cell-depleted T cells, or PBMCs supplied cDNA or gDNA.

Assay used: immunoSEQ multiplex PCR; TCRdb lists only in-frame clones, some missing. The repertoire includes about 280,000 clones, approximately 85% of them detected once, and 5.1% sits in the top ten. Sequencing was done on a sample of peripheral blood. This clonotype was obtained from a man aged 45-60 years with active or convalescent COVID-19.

The CDR3 DNA follows: TGTGCCAGCAGTGAGATCGGGGTTGGGTTATCGGCCCAGCATTTT. It yields the protein CASSEIGVGLSAQHF. This rearrangement joins TRBV2 to TRBJ1-5, with D hard to call. The V and J ends lost 3 bases and 11 bases respectively, with 20 bases between them. The CDR3 runs to 15 residues. Germline V gene data show CDR1 as SNHLY and CDR2 as FYNNEI.